This passage covers 23 T cell receptor beta chains from one sample sequenced in a study of early T cells in non-severe SARS-CoV-2 infection. TCRdb processed the 5' RACE reads anew with MiXCR; each CDR3 protein has one entry. In the table there are about 70,000 distinct CDR3 sequences, about 14% of which are singletons. Sequencing used whole blood, obtained at baseline. The receptors shown here come from an adult who was a healthcare worker with PCR-confirmed SARS-CoV-2 infection or an uninfected control (not recorded which).

CDR3 sequence reads: CSARGLIGNQPQHF. CDR3 DNA: TGCAGTGCTAGAGGACTGATAGGTAATCAGCCCCAGCATTTT. The chain couples TRBV20-1 to TRBJ1-5; no reliable D call. Trimming cost V 1 base and J 4 bases, with 11 bases left between them. CDR1 is DFQATT, CDR2 SNEGSKA, per germline (reference sequence). This CDR3 has 14 amino acids.

V gene TRBV5-1 combines with J gene TRBJ2-2, with D possibly TRBD2 on 6 matching bases. Germline CDR1 and CDR2: SGHRS and YFSETQ. The CDR3 totals 18 residues. V gave up 3 bases and J gave up 0 bases, with 18 bases separating them. The CDR3 loop reads CASSSSRDGGTNTGELFF. The CDR3 nucleotides are TGCGCCAGCAGCTCGTCTAGGGATGGCGGGACGAACACCGGGGAGCTGTTTTTT. Full variable domain (missing parts from reference TRBV5-1 and TRBJ2-2): KAGVTQTPRYLIKTRGQQVTLSCSPISGHRSVSWYQQTPGQGLQFLFEYFSETQRNKGNFPGRFSGRQFSNSRSEMNVSTLELGDSALYLCASSSSRDGGTNTGELFFGEGSRLTVL.

This clonotype appeared a few times. This rearrangement joins TRBV28 to TRBJ1-1; D remains ambiguous. V lost 2 bases and J lost 0, with 4 bases in between. This CDR3 is built from 13 residues. Germline loops: CDR1 MDHEN, CDR2 SYDVKM. CDR3 sequence (DNA): TGTGCCAGCAGTTTAATACTGAACACTGAAGCTTTCTTT. Its translation is CASSLILNTEAFF.

This clonotype was counted only a few times. This chain links TRBV5-1 with TRBJ2-7; TRBD1 aligns across 10 bases. Germline V gene lookup returns CDR1 SGHRS and CDR2 YFSETQ. Trimming took 3 bases from V and 4 from J; bases not matched to a gene: 7. This CDR3 is built from 15 residues. The CDR3 protein is CASSSTGGSYYEQYF. The CDR3 DNA is TGCGCCAGCAGCTCGACAGGGGGCTCCTATTACGAGCAGTACTTC.

This clonotype showed up many times. The CDR3 here is CASSPNSDYNEQFF. The CDR3 bases are TGTGCCAGCTCACCAAATAGCGATTACAATGAGCAGTTCTTC. This sequence joins TRBV18 and TRBJ2-1; a possible D gene is TRBD2 (5 bases). Germline CDR1 is KGHSH and CDR2 is LQKENI. V was cut by 2 bases and J by 4 bases, with 9 bases left in between. This CDR3 comprises 14 residues. Drawing the rest from reference TRBV18 and TRBJ2-1, the complete variable domain is NAGVMQNPRHLVRRRGQEARLRCSPMKGHSHVYWYRQLPEEGLKFMVYLQKENIIDESGMPKERFSAEFPKEGPSILRIQQVVRGDSAAYFCASSPNSDYNEQFFGPGTRLTVL.

The V and J genes are TRBV7-9 and TRBJ1-1; 12 nucleotides line up with TRBD1. The germline V gene encodes CDR1 SEHNR and CDR2 FQNEAQ (reference sequence). Unmatched junction bases numbered 7, after V lost 5 bases and J lost 12 bases. This CDR3 is built from 13 residues. CDR3 amino acids: CASSQGQGAHSFF. As DNA, the CDR3 is TGTGCCAGCAGCCAGGGACAGGGGGCTCATTCTTTCTTT.

The chain is built from TRBV7-9 and TRBJ2-7; TRBD2 matches 8 bases. Per the germline V gene, CDR1 is SEHNR and CDR2 is FQNEAQ (reference sequence). Trimming removed 1 base from V and 6 bases from J; junction bases left unmatched: 5. This CDR3 has 14 amino acids. Here the CDR3 reads CASSLVTSGAEQYF. CDR3 nucleotides: TGTGCCAGCAGCTTAGTTACTAGCGGAGCCGAGCAGTACTTC.

The chain couples TRBV30 to TRBJ1-1, with no clear D. CDR1 and CDR2 from the germline V gene are GTSNPN and SVGIG (reference sequence). The length of the CDR3 is 13 residues. V gave up 0 bases and J gave up 3 bases, with 8 bases separating them. DNA of the CDR3: TGTGCCTGGAGTGTGGGAGAATACACTGAAGCTTTCTTT. As protein: CAWSVGEYTEAFF.

The chain carries TRBV11-3 and TRBJ2-3; 7 nucleotides align to TRBD2. Per the germline V gene, CDR1 is SGHNT and CDR2 is YENEEA. The length of the CDR3 is 13 residues. The V and J ends lost 8 bases and 6 bases, in that order; junction bases with no gene match: 8. The CDR3 DNA reads TGTGCCAGCTCTGAGCGGGAAGGGGATACGCAGTATTTT. Residues: CASSEREGDTQYF.

The V gene is TRBV29-1, the J gene TRBJ2-5; TRBD1 aligns across 7 bases. CDR1 is SQVTM and CDR2 is ANQGSEA in the germline V gene. The V and J ends lost 3 bases and 4 bases, in that order; junction bases with no gene match: 5. This CDR3 is built from 13 residues. CDR3 nucleotide sequence: TGCAGCGTTGATGCAGGGGGAGTAGAGACCCAGTACTTC. It is translated as CSVDAGGVETQYF.

This clonotype was detected a few times. This chain connects TRBV9 to TRBJ1-1; D unclear. V dropped 0 bases and J dropped 4 bases, with 7 bases sitting between them. Germline V lookup: CDR1 SGDLS, CDR2 YYNGEE. The length of the CDR3 is 13 residues. The CDR3 DNA reads TGTGCCAGCAGCGTAGAATGGGGCACTGAAGCTTTCTTT. This codes for CASSVEWGTEAFF.

This clonotype was seen only a few times. The genes are TRBV5-6 and TRBJ1-2, with TRBD1 matching 7 bases. The CDR3 consists of 15 residues. Germline V gives CDR1 SGHDT, CDR2 YYEEEE. The ends lost 5 bases at V and 2 bases at J; junction bases unmatched: 9. The CDR3 reads CASRSPGTANYGYTF. In nucleotides, the CDR3 is TGTGCCAGCAGATCCCCCGGGACAGCCAACTATGGCTACACCTTC.

The V gene is TRBV19, the J gene TRBJ2-1; perhaps TRBD2 as D (6 bases). Trimming removed 3 bases at V and 5 bases at J, with 14 bases between. The length of the CDR3 is 15 residues. CDR1 is LNHDA, CDR2 SQIVND, per germline (reference sequence). The CDR3 DNA follows: TGTGCCAGTAGTATTGGTACTAGCCCCCACAATGAGCAGTTCTTC. Its translation: CASSIGTSPHNEQFF.

This clonotype was seen only a few times. V is TRBV15 and J is TRBJ2-1; 8 bases align to TRBD2. Germline V gene data show CDR1 as LNHNV and CDR2 as YYDKDF (reference sequence). V trimming: 5 bases; J trimming: 3 bases; junction bases outside the gene matches: 6. The CDR3 covers 15 residues. In nucleotides, the CDR3 is TGTGCCACCAGCTCTGACACTAGCGGCTACAATGAGCAGTTCTTC. Translating it yields CATSSDTSGYNEQFF.

The table lists this clonotype with many counts. The chain employs TRBV12-3 or TRBV12-4 and TRBJ2-5, with D possibly being TRBD1 or TRBD2 (6 bases each). Between the trimmed V and J ends, which lost 4 bases and 4 bases, there was a span of 16 bases. The CDR3 is 15 amino acids. The CDR3 DNA reads as TGTGCCAGCAGTTCACAGCTGGGGGGCGGAGAGACCCAGTACTTC. It codes for CASSSQLGGGETQYF.

This clonotype was observed at least ten times. The genes are TRBV20-1 and TRBJ2-7; D gene uncertain. The length of the CDR3 is 12 residues. CDR1 is DFQATT and CDR2 is SNEGSKA in the germline V gene (reference sequence). Trimming removed 4 bases at V and 1 base at J, with 8 bases between. The CDR3 region is CSAMGDSYEQYF. CDR3 bases: TGCAGTGCTATGGGCGATTCCTACGAGCAGTACTTC.

This clonotype has a count of ten or more. The rearrangement links TRBV28 to TRBJ1-2; D not certain. Per the germline V gene, CDR1 is MDHEN and CDR2 is SYDVKM. V shed 7 bases and J shed 6 bases, with 18 bases lying between them. The CDR3 spans 14 residues. CDR3 residues: CASKPSAHSHGYTF. The DNA of the CDR3 is TGTGCCAGCAAACCATCGGCCCATTCTCATGGCTACACCTTC.

V is TRBV3-1 and J is TRBJ2-1; D is unclear. Deletions cut 4 bases from V and 6 bases from J, with 13 bases between. The CDR3 is made up of 14 amino acids. The germline V gene encodes CDR1 LGHDT and CDR2 YNNKEL (reference sequence). The CDR3 loop reads CASSPMMEGNEQFF. The CDR3 region has the DNA TGTGCCAGCAGCCCCATGATGGAAGGCAATGAGCAGTTCTTC.

This clonotype has just a few counts. This CDR3 is CASSDSLSNNEQFF. For the CDR3, the DNA is TGTGCCAGCTCAGACTCGTTGAGCAACAATGAGCAGTTCTTC. The V gene is TRBV18, the J gene TRBJ2-1; D is uncertain. V dropped 5 bases and J dropped 5 bases, with 13 bases sitting between them. Looked up from germline, CDR1 is KGHSH and CDR2 is LQKENI. The CDR3 is 14 amino acids.

This clonotype was counted only a few times. The gene calls are TRBV7-2 and TRBJ2-1; D gene ambiguous. Trimming cost V 5 bases and J 4 bases, with 6 bases left between them. CDR3 size: 12 residues. Germline loops: CDR1 SGHTA, CDR2 FQGNSA. The CDR3 nucleotides are TGTGCCAGCAGCGCCATGTACAATGAGCAGTTCTTC. The encoded protein is CASSAMYNEQFF.

The table lists this clonotype with a few counts. This chain connects TRBV10-3 to TRBJ1-5, with 9 bases fitting TRBD1. From germline, CDR1 is ENHRY and CDR2 SYGVKD. V lost 4 bases, J lost 7 bases, and 5 bases stayed unmatched. This CDR3 spans 14 amino acids. CDR3 region: CAISGGQGEQPQHF. The CDR3 DNA sequence: TGTGCCATCAGTGGGGGACAGGGAGAACAGCCCCAGCATTTT.

Only a few counts were recorded for this clonotype. This chain joins TRBV7-9 and TRBJ2-3, with D possibly called TRBD1 or TRBD2 (5 bases each). V lost 0 bases to trimming and J lost 1 base, with 8 bases between them. The CDR3 has 15 residues. Looked up from germline, CDR1 is SEHNR and CDR2 is FQNEAQ (reference sequence). CDR3 sequence: CASSLAGAGTDTQYF. The DNA for the CDR3 is TGTGCCAGCAGCTTAGCCGGGGCGGGCACAGATACGCAGTATTTT.

This clonotype has just a few counts. J is TRBJ2-7 and V is TRBV18, with a possible D match to TRBD2 (6 bases). V lost 3 bases, J lost 6 bases, and 21 bases lay in between. This CDR3 is built from 16 residues. Germline CDR1 is KGHSH and CDR2 is LQKENI. For the CDR3, the DNA is TGTGCCAGCTCACCCAAACGGGGCGGGGAGGCCAGCGAGCAGTACTTC. Amino acids: CASSPKRGGEASEQYF.